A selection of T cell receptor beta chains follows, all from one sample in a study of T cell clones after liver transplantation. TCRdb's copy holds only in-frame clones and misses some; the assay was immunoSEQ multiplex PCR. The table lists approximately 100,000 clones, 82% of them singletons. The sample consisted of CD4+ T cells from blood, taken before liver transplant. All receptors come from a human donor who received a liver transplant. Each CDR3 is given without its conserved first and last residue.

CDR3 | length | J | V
ASSLDRALGGYT | 12 | TRBJ1-2 | TRBV7-2
ASSIRAGELF | 10 | TRBJ2-2 | TRBV25-1
ASIDRGPNQPQH | 12 | TRBJ1-5 | TRBV19
ASSPQAEAF | 9 | TRBJ1-1 | TRBV18
ASSVAGRGDGNTIY | 14 | TRBJ1-3 | TRBV9
ASSRTGQETQY | 11 | TRBJ2-5 | TRBV6-6
ASSPNPAATNEKLF | 14 | TRBJ1-4 | TRBV18
ASSYRTGNTEAF | 12 | TRBJ1-1 | TRBV27
SVVATGRSYEQY | 12 | TRBJ2-7 | TRBV29-1
ARSPRTRTRDVNQPQH | 16 | TRBJ1-5 | TRBV5-3